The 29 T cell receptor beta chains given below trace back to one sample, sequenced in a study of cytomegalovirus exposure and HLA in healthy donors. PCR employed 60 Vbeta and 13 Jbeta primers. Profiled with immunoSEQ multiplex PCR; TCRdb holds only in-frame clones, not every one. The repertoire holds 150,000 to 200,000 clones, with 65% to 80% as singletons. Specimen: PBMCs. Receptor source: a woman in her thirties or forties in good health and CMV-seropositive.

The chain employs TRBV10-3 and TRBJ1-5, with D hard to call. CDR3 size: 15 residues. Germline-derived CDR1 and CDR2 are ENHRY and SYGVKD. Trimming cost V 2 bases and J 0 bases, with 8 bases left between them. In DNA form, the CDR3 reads TGTGCCATCAGTGAGCTGGAGAATAGCAATCAGCCCCAGCATTTT. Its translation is CAISELENSNQPQHF.

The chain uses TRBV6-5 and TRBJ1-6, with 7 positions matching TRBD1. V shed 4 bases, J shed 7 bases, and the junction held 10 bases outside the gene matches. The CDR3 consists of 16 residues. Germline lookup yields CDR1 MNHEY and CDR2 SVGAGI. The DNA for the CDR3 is TGTGCCAGCAGTTTAGGGGGACAGAGCGTAAATTCACCCCTCCACTTT. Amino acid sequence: CASSLGGQSVNSPLHF.

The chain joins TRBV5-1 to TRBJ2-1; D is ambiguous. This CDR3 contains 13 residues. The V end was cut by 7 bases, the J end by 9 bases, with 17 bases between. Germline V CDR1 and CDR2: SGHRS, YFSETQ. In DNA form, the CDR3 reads TGCGCCAGCTCTCCGGGTCCCGCCCGTGAGCAGTTCTTC. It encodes CASSPGPAREQFF.

The CDR3 DNA reads TGTGCCTGGAGCGGGGGGCTCGACGGCTACACCTTC. Translated, it gives CAWSGGLDGYTF. V gene TRBV30 combines with J gene TRBJ1-2; the D gene is possibly TRBD1 (6 bases). This CDR3 comprises 12 residues. The V end lost 3 bases, the J end lost 8 bases, and 13 bases lay between the germline ends. Germline-derived CDR1 and CDR2 are GTSNPN and SVGIG (reference sequence).

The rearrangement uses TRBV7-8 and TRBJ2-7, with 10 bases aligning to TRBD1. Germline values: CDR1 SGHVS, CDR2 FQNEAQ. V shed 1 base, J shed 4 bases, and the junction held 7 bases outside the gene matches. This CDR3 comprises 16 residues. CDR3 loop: CASSLELGQGIYEQYF. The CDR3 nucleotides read TGTGCCAGCAGCTTAGAGTTGGGACAGGGGATTTACGAGCAGTACTTC.

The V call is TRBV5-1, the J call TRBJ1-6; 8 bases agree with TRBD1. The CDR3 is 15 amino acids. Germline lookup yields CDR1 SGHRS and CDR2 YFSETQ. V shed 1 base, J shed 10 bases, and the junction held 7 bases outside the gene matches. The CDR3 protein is CASSLSGQGRSPLHF. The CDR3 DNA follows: TGCGCCAGCAGCTTGTCCGGACAGGGCCGATCACCCCTCCACTTT.

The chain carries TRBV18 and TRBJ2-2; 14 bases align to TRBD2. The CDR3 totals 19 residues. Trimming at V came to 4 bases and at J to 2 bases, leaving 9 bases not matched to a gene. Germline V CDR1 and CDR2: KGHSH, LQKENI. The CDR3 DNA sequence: TGTGCCAGCTCACACTCCGGACTAGCGGGGGGATTCAACACCGGGGAGCTGTTTTTT. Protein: CASSHSGLAGGFNTGELFF.

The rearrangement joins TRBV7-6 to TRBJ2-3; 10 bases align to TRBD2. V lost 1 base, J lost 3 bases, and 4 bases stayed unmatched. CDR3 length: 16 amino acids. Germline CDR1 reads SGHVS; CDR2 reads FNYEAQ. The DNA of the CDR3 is TGTGCCAGCAGCTTAGGAGCGGGGGGGCAGACAGATACGCAGTATTTT. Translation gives CASSLGAGGQTDTQYF. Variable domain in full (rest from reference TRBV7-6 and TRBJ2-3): GAGVSQSPRYKVTKRGQDVALRCDPISGHVSLYWYRQALGQGPEFLTYFNYEAQQDKSGLPNDRFSAERPEGSISTLTIQRTEQRDSAMYRCASSLGAGGQTDTQYFGPGTRLTVL.

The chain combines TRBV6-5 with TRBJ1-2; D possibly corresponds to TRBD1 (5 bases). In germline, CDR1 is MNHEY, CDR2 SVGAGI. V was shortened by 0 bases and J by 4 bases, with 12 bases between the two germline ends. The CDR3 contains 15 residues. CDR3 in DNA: TGTGCCAGCAGTTACTCCGTCGGGGGGGTCTATGGCTACACCTTC. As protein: CASSYSVGGVYGYTF.

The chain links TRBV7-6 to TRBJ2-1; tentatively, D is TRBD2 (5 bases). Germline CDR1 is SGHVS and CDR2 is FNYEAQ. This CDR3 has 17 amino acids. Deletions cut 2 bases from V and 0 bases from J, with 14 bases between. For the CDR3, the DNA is TGTGCCAGCAGCTTACGGCGGGTCGGGGACTCCTACAATGAGCAGTTCTTC. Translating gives CASSLRRVGDSYNEQFF.

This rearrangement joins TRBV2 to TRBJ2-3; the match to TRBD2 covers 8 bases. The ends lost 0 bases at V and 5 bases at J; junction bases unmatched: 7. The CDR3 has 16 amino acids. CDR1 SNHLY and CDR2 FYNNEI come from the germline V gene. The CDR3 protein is CASSEAGAGAGDTQYF. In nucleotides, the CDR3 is TGTGCCAGCAGTGAAGCAGGAGCGGGGGCGGGAGATACGCAGTATTTT.

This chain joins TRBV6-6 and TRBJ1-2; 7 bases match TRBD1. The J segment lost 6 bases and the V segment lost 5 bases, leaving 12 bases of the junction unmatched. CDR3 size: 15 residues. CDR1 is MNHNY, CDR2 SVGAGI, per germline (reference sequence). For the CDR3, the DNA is TGTGCCAGCAGTACTCGACAGGGTGCGGGCGATGGCTACACCTTC. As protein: CASSTRQGAGDGYTF.

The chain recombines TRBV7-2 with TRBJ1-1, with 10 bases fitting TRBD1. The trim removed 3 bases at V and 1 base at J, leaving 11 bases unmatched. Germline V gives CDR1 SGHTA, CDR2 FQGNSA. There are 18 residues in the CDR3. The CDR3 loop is CASSFRGGQGGTNTEAFF. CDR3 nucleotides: TGTGCCAGCAGCTTCCGAGGTGGACAGGGGGGTACGAACACTGAAGCTTTCTTT.

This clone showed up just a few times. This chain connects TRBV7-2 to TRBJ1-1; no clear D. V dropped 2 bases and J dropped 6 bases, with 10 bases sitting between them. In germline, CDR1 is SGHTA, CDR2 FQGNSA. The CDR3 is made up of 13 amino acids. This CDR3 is CASSLFRDAEAFF. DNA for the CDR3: TGTGCCAGCAGCTTATTTCGCGATGCTGAAGCTTTCTTT. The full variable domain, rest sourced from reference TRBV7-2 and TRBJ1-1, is GAGVSQSPSNKVTEKGKDVELRCDPISGHTALYWYRQSLGQGLEFLIYFQGNSAPDKSGLPSDRFSAERTGGSVSTLTIQRTQQEDSAVYLCASSLFRDAEAFFGQGTRLTVV.

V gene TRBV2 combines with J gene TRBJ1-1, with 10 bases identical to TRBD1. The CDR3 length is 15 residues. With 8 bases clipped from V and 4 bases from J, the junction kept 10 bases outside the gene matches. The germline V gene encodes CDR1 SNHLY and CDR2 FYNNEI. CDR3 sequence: CASETDRGRITEAFF. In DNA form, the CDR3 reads TGTGCCAGCGAAACCGACAGGGGGCGAATCACTGAAGCTTTCTTT.

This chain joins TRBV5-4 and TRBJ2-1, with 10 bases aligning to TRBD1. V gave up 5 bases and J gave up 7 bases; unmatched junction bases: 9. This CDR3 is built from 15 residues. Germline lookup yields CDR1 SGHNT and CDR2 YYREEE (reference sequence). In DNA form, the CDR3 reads TGTGCCAGCAGATCCCCGGGACAGGGGATGAATGAGCAGTTCTTC. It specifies CASRSPGQGMNEQFF.

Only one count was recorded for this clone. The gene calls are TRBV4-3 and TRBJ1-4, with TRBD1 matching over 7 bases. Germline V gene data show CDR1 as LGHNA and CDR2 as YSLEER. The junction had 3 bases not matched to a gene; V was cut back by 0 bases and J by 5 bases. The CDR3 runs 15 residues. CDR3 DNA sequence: TGCGCCAGCAGCCAAGAGGGACAGCGGAATGAAAAACTGTTTTTT. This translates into CASSQEGQRNEKLFF.

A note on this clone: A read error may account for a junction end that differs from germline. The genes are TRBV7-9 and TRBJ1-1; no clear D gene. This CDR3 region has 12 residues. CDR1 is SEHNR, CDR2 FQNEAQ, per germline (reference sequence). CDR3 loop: CSSSLRPGTAFF. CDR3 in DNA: TGTTCCAGCAGCTTAAGACCAGGCACGGCTTTCTTT.

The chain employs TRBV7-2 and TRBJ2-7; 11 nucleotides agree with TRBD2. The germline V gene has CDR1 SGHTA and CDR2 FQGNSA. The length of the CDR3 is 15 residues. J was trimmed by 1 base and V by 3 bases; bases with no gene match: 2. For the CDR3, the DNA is TGTGCCAGCAGCTTTCTAGCGGGGGGTTCCTACGAGCAGTACTTC. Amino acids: CASSFLAGGSYEQYF. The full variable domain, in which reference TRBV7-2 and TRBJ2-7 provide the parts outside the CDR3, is GAGVSQSPSNKVTEKGKDVELRCDPISGHTALYWYRQSLGQGLEFLIYFQGNSAPDKSGLPSDRFSAERTGGSVSTLTIQRTQQEDSAVYLCASSFLAGGSYEQYFGPGTRLTVT.

CDR3 in DNA: TGCGCCAGCAGCTTGGGACAGGGGGCGGAGGGGAACACTGAAGCTTTCTTT. This codes for CASSLGQGAEGNTEAFF. V and J are TRBV5-1 and TRBJ1-1; 10 bases fit TRBD1. The J segment lost 1 base and the V segment lost 0 bases, leaving 6 bases of the junction unmatched. Germline V gives CDR1 SGHRS, CDR2 YFSETQ. CDR3 length: 17 residues.

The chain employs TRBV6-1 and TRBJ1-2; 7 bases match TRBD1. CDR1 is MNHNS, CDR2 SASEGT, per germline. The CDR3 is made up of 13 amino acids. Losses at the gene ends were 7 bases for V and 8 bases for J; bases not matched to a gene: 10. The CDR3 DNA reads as TGTGCCAGCACAGAAAACAGGGGTGGAGGCTACACCTTC. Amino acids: CASTENRGGGYTF.

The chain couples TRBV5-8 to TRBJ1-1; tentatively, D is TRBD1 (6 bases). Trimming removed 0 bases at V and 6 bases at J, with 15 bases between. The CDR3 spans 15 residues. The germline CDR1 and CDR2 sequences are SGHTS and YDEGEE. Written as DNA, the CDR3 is TGTGCCAGCAGCTTGGGGGGGACAAGGTGGGCTGAAGCTTTCTTT. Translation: CASSLGGTRWAEAFF.

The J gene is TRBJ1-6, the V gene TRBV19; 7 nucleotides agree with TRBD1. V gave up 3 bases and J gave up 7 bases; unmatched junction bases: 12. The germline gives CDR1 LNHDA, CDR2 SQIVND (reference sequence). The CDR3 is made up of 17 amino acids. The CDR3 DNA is TGTGCCAGTAGTATCCCTCACGCCGGGACAGCCAATTCACCCCTCCACTTT. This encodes CASSIPHAGTANSPLHF.

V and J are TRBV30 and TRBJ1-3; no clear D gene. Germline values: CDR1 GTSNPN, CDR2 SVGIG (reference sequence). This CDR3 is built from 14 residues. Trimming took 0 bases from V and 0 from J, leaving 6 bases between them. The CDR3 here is CAWSVSVSGNTIYF. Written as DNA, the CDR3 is TGTGCCTGGAGTGTATCGGTCTCTGGAAACACCATATATTTT.

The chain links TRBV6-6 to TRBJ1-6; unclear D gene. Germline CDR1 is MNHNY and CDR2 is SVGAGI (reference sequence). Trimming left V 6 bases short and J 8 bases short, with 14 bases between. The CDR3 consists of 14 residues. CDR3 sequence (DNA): TGTGCCAGCAGCCAATTAGCCGGGGATTCACCCCTCCACTTT. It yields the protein CASSQLAGDSPLHF.

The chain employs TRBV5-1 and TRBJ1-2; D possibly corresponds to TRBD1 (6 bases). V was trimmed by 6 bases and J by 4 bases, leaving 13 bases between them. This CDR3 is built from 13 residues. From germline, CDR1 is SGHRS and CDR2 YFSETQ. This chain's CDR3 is CASMGALIYGYTF. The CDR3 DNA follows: TGCGCCAGCATGGGGGCGCTTATCTATGGCTACACCTTC.

Here the CDR3 reads CASSTGGVETQYF. The CDR3 nucleotides read TGTGCCAGCAGCACGGGAGGAGTGGAGACCCAGTACTTC. V gene TRBV7-2 combines with J gene TRBJ2-5, with 7 bases lining up with TRBD2. The ends lost 5 bases at V and 5 bases at J; junction bases unmatched: 5. The CDR3 runs 13 residues. Germline-derived CDR1 and CDR2 are SGHTA and FQGNSA.

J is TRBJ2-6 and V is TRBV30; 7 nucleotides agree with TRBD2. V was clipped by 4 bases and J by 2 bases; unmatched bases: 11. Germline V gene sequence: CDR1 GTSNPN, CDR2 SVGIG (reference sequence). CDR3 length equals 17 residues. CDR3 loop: CAWNPGGSQTGANVLTF. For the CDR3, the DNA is TGTGCCTGGAACCCCGGGGGGAGTCAGACTGGGGCCAACGTCCTGACTTTC.

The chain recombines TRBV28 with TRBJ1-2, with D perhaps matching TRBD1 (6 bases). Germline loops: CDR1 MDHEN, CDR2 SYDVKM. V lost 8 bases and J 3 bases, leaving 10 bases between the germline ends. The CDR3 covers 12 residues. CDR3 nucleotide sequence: TGTGCCAGCCGGGACACACACTATGGCTACACCTTC. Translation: CASRDTHYGYTF.